One and the same sample provided the 31 T cell receptor beta chains below, sequenced in a study of T cell repertoires in cytomegalovirus infection. No antigens are known for them. Using its own MiXCR run on the reads, TCRdb lists one record per CDR3 protein. The table has 570,000 or so distinct CDR3 sequences, under 45% seen once; the top ten hold 40% to 60%. The sample consisted of cultured PBMCs, taken from culture after CMV antigen stimulation. These receptors were obtained from a human donor in good health (CMV status not recorded). Some clones in this sample may be carry-over from other donors' samples.

This chain links TRBV4-1 with TRBJ2-7; 10 bases match TRBD2. This CDR3 spans 16 amino acids. The junction had 4 bases not matched to a gene; V was cut back by 1 base and J by 1 base. Germline CDR1 and CDR2: MGHRA and YSYEKL. CDR3 protein: CASSQGGTSASYEQYF. CDR3 nucleotides: TGCGCCAGCAGCCAAGGGGGGACTAGCGCGTCCTACGAGCAGTACTTC.

This chain connects TRBV28 to TRBJ2-7, with 9 bases that match TRBD1. This CDR3 is built from 15 residues. V dropped 8 bases and J dropped 4; count of bases not matched to a gene: 12. Per the germline V gene, CDR1 is MDHEN and CDR2 is SYDVKM. The CDR3 DNA is TGTGCCAGCCGCTCTGCGGGGACAGGGTCGTACGAGCAGTACTTC. Translating gives CASRSAGTGSYEQYF.

This rearrangement joins TRBV12-3 or TRBV12-4 to TRBJ1-5; D is perhaps TRBD1 (5 bases). With 3 bases removed from V and 4 bases from J, the gap between germline ends came to 13 bases. The CDR3 contains 15 residues. CDR3 protein: CASSLRTGPNQPQHF. The DNA for the CDR3 is TGTGCCAGCAGTTTGAGAACAGGACCTAATCAGCCCCAGCATTTT.

This chain connects TRBV7-8 to TRBJ2-5; unclear D gene. CDR3 size: 15 residues. From germline, CDR1 is SGHVS and CDR2 FQNEAQ. Trimming removed 2 bases from V and 5 bases from J, with 15 bases in between. The CDR3 loop reads CASSLNRALAETQYF. DNA of the CDR3: TGTGCCAGCAGCTTAAATCGAGCTCTTGCGGAGACCCAGTACTTC.

The V and J genes are TRBV20-1 and TRBJ2-3, with a weak D call TRBD2 (5 bases). Per germline, CDR1 DFQATT and CDR2 SNEGSKA (reference sequence). Trimming removed 0 bases from V and 1 base from J, with 11 bases in between. The CDR3 runs 15 residues. CDR3 amino acids: CSARDSGLGTDTQYF. The DNA for the CDR3 is TGCAGTGCTAGAGATTCTGGACTGGGCACAGATACGCAGTATTTT.

In nucleotides, the CDR3 is TGCAGTGCTGGAGGGGGCCCCCGGGAAGAGACCCAGTACTTC. It encodes CSAGGGPREETQYF. The rearrangement links TRBV20-1 to TRBJ2-5; possible D gene TRBD1, 7 bases. V was pared by 5 bases and J by 3 bases, with 16 bases between. Per the germline V gene, CDR1 is DFQATT and CDR2 is SNEGSKA (reference sequence). The CDR3 spans 14 residues.

This clonotype was seen a handful of times. This rearrangement joins TRBV7-2 to TRBJ2-7; D is ambiguous. Trimming stripped 3 bases from V and 6 bases from J, with 15 bases between. The CDR3 has 14 amino acids. The V gene's germline CDR1 is SGHTA and CDR2 FQGNSA. CDR3 sequence reads: CASSLLGPRGEQYF. CDR3 nucleotide sequence: TGTGCCAGCAGCTTGCTAGGCCCTAGAGGCGAGCAGTACTTC.

About this clonotype: The junction departs from the called germline gene at one end, perhaps through a read error. The V and J genes are TRBV4-1 and TRBJ1-4; no reliable D call. The CDR3 has 15 residues. Germline V gene data show CDR1 as MGHRA and CDR2 as YSYEKL. Written as DNA, the CDR3 is TGTGCCAGCAGCCTCGAAGCGGCGGCTAATGAAAAACTGTTTTTT. This codes for CASSLEAAANEKLFF.

This clonotype appeared many times. The chain is built from TRBV7-6 and TRBJ2-5, with D tentatively TRBD2 (6 bases). Trimming pared 0 bases from V and 2 bases from J, leaving 10 bases between. Germline V gene data show CDR1 as SGHVS and CDR2 as FNYEAQ. The CDR3 totals 15 residues. CDR3 in amino acids: CASSLALAPQETQYF. The CDR3 DNA sequence: TGTGCCAGCAGCTTAGCGCTAGCGCCACAAGAGACCCAGTACTTC.

The chain links TRBV6-2 or TRBV6-3 to TRBJ2-1; 14 nucleotides line up with TRBD2. CDR1 is MNHEY, CDR2 SVGEGT, per germline. The CDR3 spans 16 residues. V lost 0 bases, J lost 10 bases, and 5 bases stayed unmatched. CDR3 DNA sequence: TGTGCCAGCAGTTACTCGAAGGGACTAGCGGGAGAGGAGCAGTTCTTC. Amino acids: CASSYSKGLAGEEQFF.

This clonotype was observed a few times. This sequence joins TRBV12-3 or TRBV12-4 and TRBJ1-4; no reliable D call. Trimming stripped 8 bases from V and 1 base from J, with 11 bases between. This CDR3 region has 14 residues. The CDR3 reads CASRFRGTNEKLFF. CDR3 DNA sequence: TGTGCCAGCCGGTTCCGGGGAACTAATGAAAAACTGTTTTTT.

This clonotype was picked up a small number of times. The J gene is TRBJ1-1, the V gene TRBV7-2; 8 nucleotides agree with TRBD1. V trimming: 4 bases; J trimming: 8 bases; junction bases outside the gene matches: 9. The CDR3 length is 14 residues. Germline V lookup: CDR1 SGHTA, CDR2 FQGNSA. The CDR3 nucleotides are TGTGCCAGCAGCTCGGACAGGGCAGGGAAGGAAGCTTTCTTT. Translated: CASSSDRAGKEAFF.

The chain couples TRBV29-1 to TRBJ1-5; D is uncertain. The germline V and J ends were trimmed by 6 bases and 4 bases, with 13 bases remaining between them. Germline assignment: CDR1 SQVTM and CDR2 ANQGSEA. The CDR3 is 13 amino acids. The CDR3 loop reads CSVRTDGNQPQHF. The CDR3 nucleotides are TGCAGCGTGCGAACCGACGGGAATCAGCCCCAGCATTTT.

This clonotype was picked up a small number of times. The V gene is TRBV7-2, the J gene TRBJ1-5; D gene unclear. The CDR3 is 16 amino acids. Trimming removed 5 bases from V and 2 bases from J, with 16 bases in between. Germline-derived CDR1 and CDR2 are SGHTA and FQGNSA. The CDR3: CASSLVGSSGNQPQHF. The CDR3 bases are TGTGCCAGCAGCCTGGTAGGGAGCTCGGGCAATCAGCCCCAGCATTTT.

The J gene is TRBJ1-6, the V gene TRBV7-3, with 7 bases that match TRBD1. The germline V gene encodes CDR1 SGHTA and CDR2 FQGTGA. CDR3 size: 15 residues. J lost 7 bases, V lost 5 bases, and 8 bases had no gene match. CDR3: CASSAVGTVNSPLHF. In DNA, the CDR3 is TGTGCCAGCAGCGCAGTAGGGACAGTGAATTCACCCCTCCACTTT. Full variable domain (outside the CDR3, taken from reference TRBV7-3 and TRBJ1-6): GAGVSQTPSNKVTEKGKYVELRCDPISGHTALYWYRQSLGQGPEFLIYFQGTGAADDSGLPNDRFFAVRPEGSVSTLKIQRTERGDSAVYLCASSAVGTVNSPLHFGNGTRLTVT.

The genes are TRBV7-2 and TRBJ2-5, with 7 bases matching TRBD1. Germline CDR1 SGHTA, CDR2 FQGNSA. With V trimmed by 5 bases and J by 5 bases, 14 bases remained unmatched. The CDR3 totals 16 residues. DNA for the CDR3: TGTGCCAGCAGCCCACAGGGGACACAATACCGGGAGACCCAGTACTTC. This codes for CASSPQGTQYRETQYF.

This chain joins TRBV5-4 and TRBJ2-1; 8 nucleotides agree with TRBD2. The CDR3 totals 16 residues. V was clipped by 0 bases and J by 10 bases; unmatched bases: 12. Germline values: CDR1 SGHNT, CDR2 YYREEE (reference sequence). The CDR3 coding sequence is TGTGCCAGCAGCTTGGGTTTAGGACTAGCCGCTGGGGAGCAGTTCTTC. Amino acid sequence: CASSLGLGLAAGEQFF.

The gene calls are TRBV7-6 and TRBJ2-3, with 7 bases fitting TRBD2. Trimming took 4 bases from V and 0 from J; bases not matched to a gene: 4. The CDR3 runs to 15 residues. Germline CDR1 reads SGHVS; CDR2 reads FNYEAQ. CDR3 sequence (DNA): TGTGCCAGCAGCTCCAGCGGGGCTAGCACAGATACGCAGTATTTT. It is translated as CASSSSGASTDTQYF.

CDR3 loop: CSAWQNTGELFF. The CDR3 bases are TGCAGTGCTTGGCAGAACACCGGGGAGCTGTTTTTT. The chain links TRBV20-1 to TRBJ2-2, with D unresolved. V shed 5 bases and J shed 1 base, with 5 bases lying between them. The CDR3 length is 12 residues. Germline V CDR1 and CDR2: DFQATT, SNEGSKA (reference sequence).

The chain joins TRBV12-3 or TRBV12-4 to TRBJ1-1; tentatively, D is TRBD1 (5 bases). The CDR3 is made up of 12 amino acids. Trimming left V 7 bases short and J 11 bases short, with 17 bases between. The CDR3 DNA sequence: TGTGCCAGCACCCCTAGCCAGGGCGGGGCTTTCTTT. It is translated as CASTPSQGGAFF.

The chain couples TRBV7-6 to TRBJ2-1; D gene ambiguous. Germline lookup yields CDR1 SGHVS and CDR2 FNYEAQ. This CDR3 has 12 residues. The V and J ends lost 4 bases and 15 bases respectively, with 16 bases between them. The CDR3 DNA sequence: TGTGCCAGCAGCTCCCCCTCGACAAGCGCGTTCTTC. It translates to CASSSPSTSAFF.

This clonotype came up many times. For the CDR3, the DNA is TGTGCCAGCAGTCTCACGACAGGGGAAGGGGTCGAGCAGTACTTC. It yields the protein CASSLTTGEGVEQYF. The rearrangement joins TRBV27 to TRBJ2-7; 8 bases match TRBD1. The V gene's germline CDR1 is MNHEY and CDR2 SMNVEV (reference sequence). This CDR3 spans 15 amino acids. J was trimmed by 6 bases and V by 5 bases; bases with no gene match: 12.

J is TRBJ1-5 and V is TRBV12-3 or TRBV12-4, with D unclear. This CDR3 region has 13 residues. Trimming removed 5 bases from V and 3 bases from J, with 8 bases in between. The CDR3 spells CASSPRANQPQHF. The CDR3 DNA reads TGTGCCAGCAGTCCTAGGGCCAATCAGCCCCAGCATTTT.

The sample holds a few counts of this clonotype. This chain uses TRBV6-1 with TRBJ2-4, with D tentatively TRBD1 or TRBD2 (5 bases each). Germline loops: CDR1 MNHNS, CDR2 SASEGT. The V end lost 0 bases, the J end lost 1 base, and 16 bases lay between the germline ends. This CDR3 comprises 18 residues. The CDR3 DNA follows: TGTGCCAGCAGTGAAGCGGGGACGAGGGGCCTGGCCAAAAACATTCAGTACTTC. Translation gives CASSEAGTRGLAKNIQYF.

The CDR3 region has the DNA TGTGCCAGCAGCCCCGGACTAGCGGGAGGGCCGGGGGATAGTGAGCAGTTCTTC. Protein product: CASSPGLAGGPGDSEQFF. This sequence joins TRBV11-2 and TRBJ2-1; 15 bases agree with TRBD2. V dropped 5 bases and J dropped 9; count of bases not matched to a gene: 14. CDR1 SGHAT and CDR2 FQNNGV come from the germline V gene. This CDR3 comprises 18 residues.

This chain joins TRBV11-2 and TRBJ2-7; D gene uncertain. The V end was cut by 3 bases, the J end by 3 bases, with 12 bases between. The germline CDR1 and CDR2 sequences are SGHAT and FQNNGV. CDR3 length: 14 amino acids. CDR3 loop: CASSFSPGGYEQYF. The CDR3 DNA reads as TGTGCCAGCAGCTTCTCTCCAGGCGGCTACGAGCAGTACTTC.

The chain links TRBV4-1 to TRBJ2-7; D is undetermined. V shed 3 bases and J shed 3 bases, with 9 bases lying between them. The CDR3 loop spans 13 amino acids. Germline V gene data show CDR1 as MGHRA and CDR2 as YSYEKL. CDR3 residues: CASSQAINYEQYF. The CDR3 DNA follows: TGCGCCAGCAGCCAGGCGATAAACTACGAGCAGTACTTC.

The chain combines TRBV6-6 with TRBJ2-3; 9 bases are shared with TRBD1. Unmatched junction bases numbered 5, after V lost 5 bases and J lost 2 bases. The V gene's germline CDR1 is MNHNY and CDR2 SVGAGI (reference sequence). The CDR3 is made up of 15 amino acids. The CDR3 bases are TGTGCCAGCAGTGCAGGGACAGGGAACACAGATACGCAGTATTTT. The encoded protein is CASSAGTGNTDTQYF.

This clonotype has just a few counts. This chain connects TRBV7-9 to TRBJ1-6; D is unresolved. The CDR3 sequence is 16 residues long. Deletions cut 4 bases from V and 0 bases from J, with 10 bases between. The germline CDR1 and CDR2 sequences are SEHNR and FQNEAQ (reference sequence). Here the CDR3 DNA reads TGTGCCAGCAGCTCCGGGCGGAGCTCCTATAATTCACCCCTCCACTTT. Protein product: CASSSGRSSYNSPLHF.

V is TRBV12-3 or TRBV12-4 and J is TRBJ1-2, with unresolved D. V was clipped by 7 bases and J by 5 bases, with 14 bases between them. The CDR3 has 13 amino acids. The DNA of the CDR3 is TGTGCCAGCACCTCGAGCCCCCCATATGGCTACACCTTC. Translating it yields CASTSSPPYGYTF.

This clonotype showed up just a few times. V usage is TRBV2 and J usage is TRBJ2-5, with D hard to call. The CDR3 contains 12 residues. Germline CDR1 and CDR2: SNHLY and FYNNEI. V was pared by 7 bases and J by 5 bases, with 11 bases between. CDR3 sequence (DNA): TGTGCCAGCAATCGTAACGTGGAGACCCAGTACTTC. Its translation: CASNRNVETQYF. Variable domain in full (rest from reference TRBV2 and TRBJ2-5): EPEVTQTPSHQVTQMGQEVILRCVPISNHLYFYWYRQILGQKVEFLVSFYNNEISEKSEIFDDQFSVERPDGSNFTLKIRSTKLEDSAMYFCASNRNVETQYFGPGTRLLVL.